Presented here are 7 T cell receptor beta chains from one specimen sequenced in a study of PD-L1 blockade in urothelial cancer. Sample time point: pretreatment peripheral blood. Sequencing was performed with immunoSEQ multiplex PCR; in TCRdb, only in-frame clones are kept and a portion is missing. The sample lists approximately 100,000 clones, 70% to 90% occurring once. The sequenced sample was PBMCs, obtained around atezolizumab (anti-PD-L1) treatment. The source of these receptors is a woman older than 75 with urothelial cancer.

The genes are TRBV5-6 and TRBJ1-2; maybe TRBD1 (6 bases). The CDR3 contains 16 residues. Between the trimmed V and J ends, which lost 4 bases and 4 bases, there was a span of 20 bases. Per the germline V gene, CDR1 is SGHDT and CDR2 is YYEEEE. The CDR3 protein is CASSLLRGGLAYGYTF. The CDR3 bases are TGTGCCAGCAGCCTACTTAGGGGGGGGCTGGCCTATGGCTACACCTTC.

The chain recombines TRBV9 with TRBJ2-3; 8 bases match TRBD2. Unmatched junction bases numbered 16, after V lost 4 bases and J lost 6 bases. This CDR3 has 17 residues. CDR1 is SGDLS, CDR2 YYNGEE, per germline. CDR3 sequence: CASSTSPTSGLGDTQYF. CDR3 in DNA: TGTGCCAGCAGCACCTCTCCCACCTCGGGACTAGGGGATACGCAGTATTTT.

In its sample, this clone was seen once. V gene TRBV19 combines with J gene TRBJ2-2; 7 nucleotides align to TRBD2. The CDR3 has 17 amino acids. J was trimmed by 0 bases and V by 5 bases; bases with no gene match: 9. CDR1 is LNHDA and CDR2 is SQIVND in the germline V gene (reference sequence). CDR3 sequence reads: CASSGPSGIANTGELFF. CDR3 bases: TGTGCCAGTAGTGGCCCTAGCGGAATCGCGAACACCGGGGAGCTGTTTTTT.

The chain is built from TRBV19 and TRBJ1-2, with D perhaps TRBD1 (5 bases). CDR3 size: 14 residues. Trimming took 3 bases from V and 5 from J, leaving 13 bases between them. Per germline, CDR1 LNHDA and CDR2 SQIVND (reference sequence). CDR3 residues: CASSMGGDWYGYTF. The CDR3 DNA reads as TGTGCCAGTAGTATGGGAGGGGACTGGTATGGCTACACCTTC.

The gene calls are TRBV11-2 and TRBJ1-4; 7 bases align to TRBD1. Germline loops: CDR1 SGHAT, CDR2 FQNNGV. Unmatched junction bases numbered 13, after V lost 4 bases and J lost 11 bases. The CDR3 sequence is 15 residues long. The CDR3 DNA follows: TGTGCCAGCAGCTCCCGGGACAGTGCTGAGGTTAAACTGTTTTTT. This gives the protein CASSSRDSAEVKLFF.

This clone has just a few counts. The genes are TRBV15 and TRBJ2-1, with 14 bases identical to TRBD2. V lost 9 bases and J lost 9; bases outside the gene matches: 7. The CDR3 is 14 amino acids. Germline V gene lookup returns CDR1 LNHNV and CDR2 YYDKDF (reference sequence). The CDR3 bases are TGTGCCACTGCCGGGACTAGCGGGAGAAGTGAGCAGTTCTTC. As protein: CATAGTSGRSEQFF.

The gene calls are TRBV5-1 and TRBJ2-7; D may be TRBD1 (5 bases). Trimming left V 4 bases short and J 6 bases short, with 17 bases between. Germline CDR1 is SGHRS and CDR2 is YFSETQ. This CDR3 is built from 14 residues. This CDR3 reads CASSPRALGVEQYF. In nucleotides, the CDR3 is TGCGCCAGCAGCCCCCGGGCCCTAGGGGTCGAGCAGTACTTC.